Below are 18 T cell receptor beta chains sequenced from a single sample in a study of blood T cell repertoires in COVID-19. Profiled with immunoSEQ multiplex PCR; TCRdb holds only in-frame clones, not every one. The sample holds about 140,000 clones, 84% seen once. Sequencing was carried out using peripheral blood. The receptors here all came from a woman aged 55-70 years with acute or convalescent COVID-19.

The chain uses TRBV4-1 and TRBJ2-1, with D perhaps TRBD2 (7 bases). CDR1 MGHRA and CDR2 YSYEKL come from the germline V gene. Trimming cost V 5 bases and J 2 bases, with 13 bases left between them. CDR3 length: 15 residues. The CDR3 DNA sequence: TGCGCCAGCAGCGAAGGCGGGGGCGCCTACAATGAGCAGTTCTTC. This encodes CASSEGGGAYNEQFF.

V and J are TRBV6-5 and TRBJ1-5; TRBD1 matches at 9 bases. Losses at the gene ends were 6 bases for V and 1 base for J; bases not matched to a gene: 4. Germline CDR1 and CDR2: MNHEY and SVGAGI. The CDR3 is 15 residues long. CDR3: CASRKGQGSNQPQHF. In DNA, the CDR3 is TGTGCCAGCAGAAAGGGACAGGGAAGCAATCAGCCCCAGCATTTT.

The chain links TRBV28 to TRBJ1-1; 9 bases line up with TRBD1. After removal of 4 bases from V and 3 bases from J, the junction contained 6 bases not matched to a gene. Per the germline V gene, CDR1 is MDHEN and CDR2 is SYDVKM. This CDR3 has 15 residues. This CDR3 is CASSSPQGAYTEAFF. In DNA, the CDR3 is TGTGCCAGCAGTTCCCCACAGGGGGCCTACACTGAAGCTTTCTTT.

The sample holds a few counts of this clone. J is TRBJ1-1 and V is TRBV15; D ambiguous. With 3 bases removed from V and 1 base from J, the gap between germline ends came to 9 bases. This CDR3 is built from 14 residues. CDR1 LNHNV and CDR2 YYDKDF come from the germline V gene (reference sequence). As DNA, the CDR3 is TGTGCCACCAGCAGCTACGGGGAGAACACTGAAGCTTTCTTT. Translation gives CATSSYGENTEAFF.

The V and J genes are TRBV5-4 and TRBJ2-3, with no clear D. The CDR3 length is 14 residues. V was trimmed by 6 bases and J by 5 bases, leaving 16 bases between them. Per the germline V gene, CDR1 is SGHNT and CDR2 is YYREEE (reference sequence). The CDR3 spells CASTPRIAGDTQYF. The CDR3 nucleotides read TGTGCCAGCACCCCTAGGATAGCTGGAGATACGCAGTATTTT.

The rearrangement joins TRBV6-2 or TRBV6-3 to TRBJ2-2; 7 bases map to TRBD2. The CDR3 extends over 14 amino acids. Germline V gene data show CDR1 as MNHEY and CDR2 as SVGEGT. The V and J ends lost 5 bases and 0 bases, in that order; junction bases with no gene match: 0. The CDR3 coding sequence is TGTGCCAGCAGTCTAGCGGCGAACACCGGGGAGCTGTTTTTT. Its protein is CASSLAANTGELFF.

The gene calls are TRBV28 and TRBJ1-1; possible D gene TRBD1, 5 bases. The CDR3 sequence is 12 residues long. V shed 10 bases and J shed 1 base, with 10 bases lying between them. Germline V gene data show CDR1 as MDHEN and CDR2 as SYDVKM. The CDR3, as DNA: TGTGCCATTCTAACAGGGAACACTGAAGCTTTCTTT. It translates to CAILTGNTEAFF.

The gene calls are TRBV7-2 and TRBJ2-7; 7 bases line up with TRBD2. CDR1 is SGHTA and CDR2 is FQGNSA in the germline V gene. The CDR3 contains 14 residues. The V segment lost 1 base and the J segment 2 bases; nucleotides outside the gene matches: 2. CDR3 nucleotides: TGTGCCAGCAGCTTAGGGACTAGACCCTACGAGCAGTACTTC. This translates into CASSLGTRPYEQYF.

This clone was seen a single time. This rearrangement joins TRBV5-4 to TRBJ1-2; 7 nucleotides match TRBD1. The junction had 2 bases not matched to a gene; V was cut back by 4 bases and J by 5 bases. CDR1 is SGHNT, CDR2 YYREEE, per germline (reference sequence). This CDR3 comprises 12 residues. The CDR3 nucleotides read TGTGCCAGCAGCCAGGACAGGTATGGCTACACCTTC. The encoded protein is CASSQDRYGYTF.

The CDR3 sequence: CASSIGSGNAREAFF. In DNA form, the CDR3 reads TGTGCCAGTAGTATAGGTTCGGGGAATGCGCGTGAAGCTTTCTTT. J is TRBJ1-1 and V is TRBV19; D call uncertain. This CDR3 is built from 15 residues. Trimming shortened V by 1 base and J by 7 bases, and 16 bases separated the two germline ends. CDR1 and CDR2 (germline): LNHDA, SQIVND (reference sequence).

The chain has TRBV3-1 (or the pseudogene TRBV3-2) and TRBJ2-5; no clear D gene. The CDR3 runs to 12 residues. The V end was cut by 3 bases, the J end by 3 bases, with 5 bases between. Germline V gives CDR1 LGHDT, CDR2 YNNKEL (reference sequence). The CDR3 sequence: CASSHLEETQYF. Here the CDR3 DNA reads TGTGCCAGCAGCCACCTCGAAGAGACCCAGTACTTC.

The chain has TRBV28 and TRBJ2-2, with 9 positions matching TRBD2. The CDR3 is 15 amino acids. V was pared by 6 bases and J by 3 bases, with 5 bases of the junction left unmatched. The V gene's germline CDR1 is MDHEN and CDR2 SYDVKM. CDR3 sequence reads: CASSSSGRYTGELFF. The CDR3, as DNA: TGTGCCAGCAGCTCCAGCGGGAGGTACACCGGGGAGCTGTTTTTT.

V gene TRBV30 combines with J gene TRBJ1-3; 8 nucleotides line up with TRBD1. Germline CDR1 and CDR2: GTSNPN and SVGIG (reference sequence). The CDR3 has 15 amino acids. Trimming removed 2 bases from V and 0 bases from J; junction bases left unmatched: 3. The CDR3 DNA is TGTGCCTGGAGTCGACAGGGGCGCTCTGGAAACACCATATATTTT. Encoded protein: CAWSRQGRSGNTIYF.

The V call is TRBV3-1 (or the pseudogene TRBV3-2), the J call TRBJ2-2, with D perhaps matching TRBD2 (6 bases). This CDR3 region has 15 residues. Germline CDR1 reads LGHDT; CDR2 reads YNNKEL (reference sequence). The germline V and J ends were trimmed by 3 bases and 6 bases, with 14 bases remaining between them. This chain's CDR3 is CASSQNPTSSGELFF. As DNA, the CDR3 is TGTGCCAGCAGCCAGAATCCGACTAGTTCCGGGGAGCTGTTTTTT.

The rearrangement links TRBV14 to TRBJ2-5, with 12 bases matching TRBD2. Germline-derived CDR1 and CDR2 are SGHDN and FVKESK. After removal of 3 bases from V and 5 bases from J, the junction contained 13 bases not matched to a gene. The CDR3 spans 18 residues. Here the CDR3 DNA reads TGTGCCAGCAGCCACGCACTAGCGGGAGGTCCCCCCGGCGAGACCCAGTACTTC. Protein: CASSHALAGGPPGETQYF. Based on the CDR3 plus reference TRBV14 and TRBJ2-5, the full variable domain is EAGVTQFPSHSVIEKGQTVTLRCDPISGHDNLYWYRRVMGKEIKFLLHFVKESKQDESGMPNNRFLAERTGGTYSTLKVQPAELEDSGVYFCASSHALAGGPPGETQYFGPGTRLLVL.

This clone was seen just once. CDR3 coding DNA: TGTGCCACCAGCAGAGATCCCAGTTGGACAGATACGCAGTATTTT. Protein sequence: CATSRDPSWTDTQYF. The chain is built from TRBV15 and TRBJ2-3; D unclear. Germline CDR1 LNHNV, CDR2 YYDKDF (reference sequence). V lost 0 bases, J lost 3 bases, and 10 bases lay in between. The CDR3 runs 15 residues.

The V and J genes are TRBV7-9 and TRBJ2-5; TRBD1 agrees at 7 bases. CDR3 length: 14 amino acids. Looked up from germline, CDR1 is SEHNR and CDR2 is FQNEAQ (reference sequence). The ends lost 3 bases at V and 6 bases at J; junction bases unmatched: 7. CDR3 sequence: CASSFDNRGQTQYF. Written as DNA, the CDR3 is TGTGCCAGCAGCTTCGACAACAGGGGTCAGACCCAGTACTTC.

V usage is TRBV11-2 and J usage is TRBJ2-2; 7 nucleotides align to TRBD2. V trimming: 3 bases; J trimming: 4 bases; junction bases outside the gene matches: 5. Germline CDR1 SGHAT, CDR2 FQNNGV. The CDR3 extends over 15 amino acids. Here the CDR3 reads CASSLERLATGELFF. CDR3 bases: TGTGCCAGCAGCTTGGAAAGACTAGCCACCGGGGAGCTGTTTTTT.